This note documents a single T cell receptor beta chain sequence. This clone has a single count. This clone's antigen is unknown. Base qualities are not at hand, and no much larger clone is one base apart. The sample originates from a study of neoadjuvant anti-PD-1 for oral cavity cancer (dated by TCRdb to about 2021). Regarding the study in general: Before curative-intent surgical resection, most patients were given three to four biweekly doses of nivolumab at 3 mg/kg. A fourth nivolumab dose was given around day 43 to patients without progression, and definitive surgical resection was performed in those patients on days 50-56. Responders were defined as patients with complete response, partial response or stable disease by RECIST 1.1; non-responders were defined as patients with progression. The parent correlative cohort had 12 to 13 patients and a response rate of more than 25%. The research as a whole found: Greater tumor shrinkage was correlated with larger post-treatment sizes of preexisting intratumoral clones, suggesting that expansion of preexisting clones contributed to response. Only three patients per response group were included in the TCR analyses, and larger cohorts for validation were called for by the authors. Higher pretreatment blood Treg/Th17 ratios correlated with both higher pretreatment blood TCRbeta clonality and lower post-treatment tumor TCRbeta clonality.

Tumor libraries used mostly 4.8 ug of input genomic DNA for survey sequencing, with two replicates per sample. The immunoSEQ hsTCRbeta kit was used to prepare TCRbeta libraries according to the manufacturer's instructions. Sequencing of the completed libraries took place using an Illumina NovaSeq 6000 S4 flow cell after they had been pooled to around 3 nM. In the authors' own workflow: The immunoSEQ Analyzer was used for raw data preprocessing and quality control. The analysis was limited to productive rearrangements, and each clonotype was defined by a unique CDR3 amino acid sequence. Using the R package tcR, the researchers computed the Gini-Simpson index as their estimate of repertoire clonality. Gini indices were compared with Student's t test, and associations with tumor size change were assessed by Pearson correlation. This immuneACCESS table, as held by TCRdb, lists in-frame sequences with V and J called but not all clones. Of the missing ones, under half trace to an unresolved V gene in checked studies; the others have no known cause. The V and J calls and clone size were taken over from that table, and D and trimming were inferred from the DNA. This sample gives approximately 15,000 clones in total; around 40% of them show up just once. The biggest ten clones account for roughly 40% of the sample.

The germline V gene (reference sequence) sets CDR1 to LNHDA and CDR2 to SQIVND. V and J are truncated by 5 bases and 1 base respectively, leaving an intervening sequence of 12 bases. Including the terminal cysteine and phenylalanine, the CDR3 comprises 15 residues. Of all the DNA, just the CDR3 is kept, 45 bases in frame from base 1. This specimen's time point label, per the study, means: after neoadjuvant nivolumab, at surgical resection. Patients had been newly diagnosed with stage II-IVA oral cavity squamous cell carcinoma, and no prior systemic or radiation treatment had been given to the patients. The cohort consisted of patients with HPV-negative, locally advanced oral cavity squamous cell carcinoma. Samples were obtained from a longitudinal correlative study of a single-arm phase II trial of neoadjuvant nivolumab in oral cavity squamous cell carcinoma. Subject-matched pre- and post-treatment PBMCs and tumors from three responders and three non-responders underwent genomic DNA-based TCRbeta sequencing. Genomic DNA was isolated from tumor tissue using the Maxwell RSC DNA from Tissue kit.

Sequences were derived from tumor tissue, sampled after nivolumab (anti-PD-1) treatment. The TCR sequence derives from a person between 40 and 85 years old with oral cavity squamous cell carcinoma. The chain is encoded by TRBV19 joined to TRBJ1-5; matching of 6 bases hints at TRBD1 as the D gene. CDR3 reads: CASSSSGVSNQPQHF. The DNA is as follows: TGTGCCAGTAGTTCCTCAGGGGTGAGCAATCAGCCCCAGCATTTT.